This TCR beta chain was sequenced in a study of blood T cell repertoires in COVID-19. The assay was immunoSEQ multiplex PCR, and TCRdb's table has in-frame clones only and misses some. The data show approximately 400,000 clones, 89% seen once. V was clipped by 4 bases and J by 0 bases; unmatched bases: 11. CDR1 is SEHNR and CDR2 is FQNEAQ in the germline V gene (reference sequence). This CDR3 contains 18 residues. The clonotype comes from a man aged 35 to 55 with acute or convalescent COVID-19. The specimen sequenced was peripheral blood. The J gene is TRBJ2-3, the V gene TRBV7-9, with TRBD2 matching over 9 bases. Here the CDR3 reads CASSSGKGLATSTDTQYF. The CDR3 bases are TGTGCCAGCAGCTCGGGAAAGGGACTAGCAACTAGCACAGATACGCAGTATTTT.